The rows below give T cell receptor beta chains drawn from one sample of a study of PD-1 blockade in mismatch repair-deficient tumors. Produced via immunoSEQ multiplex PCR; TCRdb's table is partial and in-frame only. The sample includes some 49,000 clones, 77% of them seen just once. The sample was PBMCs, taken before pembrolizumab treatment. The receptors stem from an adult with mismatch repair-deficient cancer. The CDR3 runs from the conserved cysteine through the conserved F or W. The D gene is left open where the match is weak. Where a row states a size, it is once, few, many or the class of an expanded clone; other rows omit it.

V	size	D	J	DNA	CDR3
TRBV11-2	.	.	TRBJ1-1	TGTGCCAGCAGCTTAATAGATGGAGCTGAAGCTTTCTTT	CASSLIDGAEAFF
TRBV11-3	.	.	TRBJ2-4	TGTGCCAGCAGCGTAACAGGGAGAAACATTCAGTACTTC	CASSVTGRNIQYF
TRBV7-8	.	TRBD2	TRBJ2-1	TGTGCCAGCAGCTTAGGGGCGGGAGGGACTCATGAGCAGTTCTTC	CASSLGAGGTHEQFF
TRBV27	.	.	TRBJ1-4	TGTGCCAGCAGTTCCCCATCTGTACAGGGTCTAGCTGAAAAACTGTTTTTT	CASSSPSVQGLAEKLFF
TRBV5-6	.	TRBD2	TRBJ2-1	TGTGCCAGCAACGCAAAAGGCACTAGCGGGAACAATGAGCAGTTCTTC	CASNAKGTSGNNEQFF
TRBV18	.	.	TRBJ2-5	TGTGCCAGCTCACCAAGGAGCGACCCACAAGAGACCCAGTACTTC	CASSPRSDPQETQYF
TRBV10-3	.	TRBD2	TRBJ2-5	TGTGCCATCCGCGGGAGGCTCGGTGAGACCCAGTACTTC	CAIRGRLGETQYF
TRBV4-1	.	.	TRBJ2-2	TGCGCCAGCAGCCAAGATGGAGCGGGTGCCACCGGGGAGCTGTTTTTT	CASSQDGAGATGELFF
TRBV28	.	.	TRBJ1-2	TGTGCCAGCAGTGAGTCCCTTGGCTACACCTTC	CASSESLGYTF
TRBV6-4	.	TRBD2	TRBJ2-7	TGTGCCACCCCCATAGGGACTAGCGGGAGTGGGGTCCACGAGCAGTACTTC	CATPIGTSGSGVHEQYF
TRBV5-5	.	.	TRBJ1-3	TGTGCCAGCAGCTTGGTGGGGGGATCGGGAAACACCATATATTTT	CASSLVGGSGNTIYF
TRBV9	.	.	TRBJ2-7	TGTGCCAGCAGCCTACAGGGTTATCCTTACGAGCAGTACTTC	CASSLQGYPYEQYF
TRBV30	few	TRBD2	TRBJ2-7	TGTGCCTGGAATATAGCGGGAGCGGTCTACGAGCAGTACTTC	CAWNIAGAVYEQYF
TRBV2	few	.	TRBJ2-7	TGTGCCAGCAGACTAGATTCCTACGAGCAGTACTTC	CASRLDSYEQYF
TRBV4-3	.	.	TRBJ1-2	TGCGCCAGCAGCCAACTCGGGACGGGAGGCGGCTACACCTTC	CASSQLGTGGGYTF
TRBV5-1	.	.	TRBJ2-3	TGCGCCAGCAGCGCAATCAACACAGATACGCAGTATTTT	CASSAINTDTQYF
TRBV27	.	.	TRBJ1-2	TGTGCCAGCAGTCCCCGGGACCGGGCGGTGGGGGGCTACACCTTC	CASSPRDRAVGGYTF
TRBV18	.	TRBD1	TRBJ2-7	TGTGCCAGCTCAATTGGGACAGCCTCCTACGAGCAGTACTTC	CASSIGTASYEQYF
TRBV19	.	.	TRBJ2-6	TGTGCCAGCACTATGGACGGAACTGGGGCCAACGTCCTGACTTTC	CASTMDGTGANVLTF